The clone carrying this TCR beta chain showed up many times. Its antigen is currently unknown. Trimming removed 1 base from V and 2 bases from J, with 15 bases in between. Per germline, CDR1 SGHKS and CDR2 YYEKEE (reference sequence). The length of the CDR3 is 16 residues. The data stem from a study of T-cell memory formation after mild COVID-19. Study context: Among the donors, TCR clusters were largely specific to each donor. The study, taken as a whole, reports: CD4+ bias marked clones expanding day 15 to 37, unlike balanced contracting clones.

Using its own MiXCR run on the 5' RACE reads, TCRdb lists one record per CDR3 protein. The sample yields around 250,000 distinct CDR3 sequences, 15% seen once. Sample: PBMCs or a T cell subset sorted from them (not recorded which). This clonotype originated in an adult woman who had mild COVID-19 (a few samples of this study predate the infection). Cell type and time point are not known. V and J are TRBV5-5 and TRBJ2-5; no definite D call. CDR3 region: CASSLSGVTKQETQYF. The DNA of the CDR3 is TGTGCCAGCAGCTTGAGTGGCGTAACCAAACAAGAGACCCAGTACTTC.